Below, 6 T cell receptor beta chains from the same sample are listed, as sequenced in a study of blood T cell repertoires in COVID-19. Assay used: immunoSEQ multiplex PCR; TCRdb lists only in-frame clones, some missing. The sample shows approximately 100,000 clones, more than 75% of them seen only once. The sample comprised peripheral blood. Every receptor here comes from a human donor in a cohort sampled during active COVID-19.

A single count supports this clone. The CDR3 loop reads CARNLGPGPRPYGYTF. CDR3 bases: TGCGCCCGAAACTTGGGGCCAGGCCCACGCCCCTATGGCTACACCTTC. The J gene is TRBJ1-2, the V gene TRBV5-1; D possibly corresponds to TRBD1 (5 bases). The CDR3 length is 16 residues. CDR1 is SGHRS, CDR2 YFSETQ, per germline. V lost 10 bases and J 4 bases, leaving 26 bases between the germline ends.

The CDR3 region is CAISGGGSYGYTF. CDR3 sequence (DNA): TGTGCCATCAGCGGGGGGGGGAGCTATGGCTACACCTTC. V is TRBV10-3 and J is TRBJ1-2, with D possibly matching TRBD1 (5 bases). V was clipped by 6 bases and J by 4 bases, with 12 bases between them. Germline V lookup: CDR1 ENHRY, CDR2 SYGVKD. This CDR3 has 13 amino acids.

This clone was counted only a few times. CDR3 in amino acids: CASSPQQGNTEAFF. In DNA, the CDR3 is TGTGCCAGCAGCCCCCAACAGGGTAACACTGAAGCTTTCTTT. This chain uses TRBV7-9 with TRBJ1-1, with TRBD1 as a possible D gene (6 bases). Trimming shortened V by 5 bases and J by 2 bases, and 12 bases separated the two germline ends. This CDR3 has 14 residues. Germline assignment: CDR1 SEHNR and CDR2 FQNEAQ (reference sequence). The full variable domain, in which reference TRBV7-9 and TRBJ1-1 provide the parts outside the CDR3, is DTGVSQNPRHKITKRGQNVTFRCDPISEHNRLYWYRQTLGQGPEFLTYFQNEAQLEKSRLLSDRFSAERPKGSFSTLEIQRTEQGDSAMYLCASSPQQGNTEAFFGQGTRLTVV.

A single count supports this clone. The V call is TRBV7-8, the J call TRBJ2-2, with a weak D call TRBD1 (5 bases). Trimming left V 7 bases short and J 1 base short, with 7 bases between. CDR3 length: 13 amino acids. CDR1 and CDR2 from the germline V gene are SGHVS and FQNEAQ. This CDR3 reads CASNTGNTGELFF. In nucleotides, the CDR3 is TGTGCCAGCAATACAGGGAACACCGGGGAGCTGTTTTTT.

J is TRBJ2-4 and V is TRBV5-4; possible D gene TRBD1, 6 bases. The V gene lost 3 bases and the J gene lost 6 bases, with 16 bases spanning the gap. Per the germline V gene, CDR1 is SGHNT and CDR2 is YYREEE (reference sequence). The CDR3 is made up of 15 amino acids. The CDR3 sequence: CASSSQGFSGNIQYF. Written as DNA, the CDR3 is TGTGCCAGCAGCTCCCAGGGGTTCTCCGGAAACATTCAGTACTTC.

The CDR3 here is CASSQDMTDGYGYTF. The CDR3 bases are TGTGCCAGCAGCCAAGATATGACAGACGGCTATGGCTACACCTTC. The chain has TRBV4-2 and TRBJ1-2; TRBD1 is a possible D gene (5 bases). With 0 bases removed from V and 4 bases from J, the gap between germline ends came to 12 bases. The CDR3 contains 15 residues. Per the germline V gene, CDR1 is LGHNA and CDR2 is YNFKEQ.